This T cell receptor (beta chain) was obtained from a study of cytomegalovirus exposure and HLA in healthy donors. Study information: In an earlier analysis, approximately 120 million unique TCR beta sequences were found from 150 million to 200 million T cells. Study-wide results and caveats: HLA alleles showed associations with about 17,000 TCR beta sequences in a later analysis, at a 0.05 false discovery rate. Equally common other TCR beta chains were less clonally expanded than HLA-associated ones, a later analysis found.

PCR amplification relied on 60 Vbeta primers (plus 13 Jbeta primers). TCRdb's table, derived via immunoSEQ multiplex PCR, lists solely in-frame clones and lacks some. The table shows around 150,000 clones, with 50% to 75% occurring only once. On this clone: Its target is unknown.

CDR1 and CDR2 from the germline V gene are GTSNPN and SVGIG (reference sequence). The CDR3 is made up of 13 amino acids. Trimming pared 1 base from V and 6 bases from J, leaving 11 bases between. The sequencing sample was made of PBMCs. This rearrangement joins TRBV30 to TRBJ2-3; D is uncertain. The clonotype comes from a woman aged 60 to 75 in good health and CMV-seropositive. CDR3 region: CAWSESTTDTQYF. CDR3 DNA: TGTGCCTGGAGTGAGTCGACAACGGATACGCAGTATTTT.